This T cell receptor (beta chain) came from a study of T cell responses to AZD1222 COVID-19 vaccine. General study findings and limits: In the spike-specific TCR repertoire, nearly half reportedly target unmutated variant regions. Clonal diversity may have been underestimated, and the donors were mostly white British, with more females than males. Without day 14 samples, only post-peak T cell repertoires were studied.

Concerning this clone: Its antigen is unknown.

Method: immunoSEQ multiplex PCR; TCRdb's copy keeps in-frame clones and lacks some. The sample carries about 60,000 clones, about 90% recorded once. V was shortened by 8 bases and J by 1 base, with 9 bases between the two germline ends. This CDR3 has 12 residues. Germline CDR1 reads MNHEY; CDR2 reads SVGAGI. This TCR was recovered from an adult who received the MenACWY meningococcal vaccine as a control. Sequences were derived from peripheral blood, sampled 28 days after the second dose of the MenACWY control vaccine. The rearrangement links TRBV6-5 to TRBJ2-7, with a possible D match to TRBD1 (5 bases). CDR3 sequence: CASGAGSYEQYF. CDR3 DNA: TGTGCCAGCGGGGCAGGGTCCTACGAGCAGTACTTC.